The 4 T cell receptor beta chains listed next were all sequenced from one sample in a study of radiotherapy plus CTLA-4 blockade in lung cancer. Method: immunoSEQ multiplex PCR; TCRdb's copy keeps in-frame clones and lacks some. The sample comprises 50,000 to 65,000 clones, roughly 77% of which are singletons, and 7.5% to 9.5% rests with the top ten. The source material was peripheral blood, sampled from a patient treated with radiotherapy plus ipilimumab. These receptors originate from a human donor with non-small cell lung cancer who had a complete response to radiotherapy plus ipilimumab.

The chain carries TRBV5-4 and TRBJ2-1; 10 nucleotides line up with TRBD2. With 4 bases clipped from V and 8 bases from J, the junction kept 12 bases outside the gene matches. This CDR3 is built from 16 residues. Per germline, CDR1 SGHNT and CDR2 YYREEE (reference sequence). CDR3 amino acids: CASSRKIAGGGDEQFF. The DNA for the CDR3 is TGTGCCAGCAGCAGGAAAATAGCGGGAGGAGGTGATGAGCAGTTCTTC.

For the CDR3, the DNA is TGCGCCAGCAGCTTGGCGGCTAGCGGGAGCTACGGGAGTGAGCAGTTCTTC. Translation: CASSLAASGSYGSEQFF. This rearrangement joins TRBV5-1 to TRBJ2-1; TRBD2 aligns across 10 bases. V was clipped by 0 bases and J by 9 bases; unmatched bases: 12. Germline loops: CDR1 SGHRS, CDR2 YFSETQ. This CDR3 has 17 residues.

The rearrangement joins TRBV6-5 to TRBJ1-6; D ambiguous. Germline CDR1 reads MNHEY; CDR2 reads SVGAGI. The CDR3 loop spans 14 amino acids. Trimming stripped 6 bases from V and 6 bases from J, with 12 bases between. The CDR3 DNA reads TGTGCCAGCAGCGCACGAGAGCGTAATTCACCCCTCCACTTT. Residues: CASSARERNSPLHF.

Concerning this clone: At one end, the junction sequence differs from germline, possibly due to a read error. V is TRBV7-9 and J is TRBJ2-1; D is possibly TRBD1 (5 bases). This CDR3 comprises 15 residues. The germline V gene has CDR1 SEHNR and CDR2 FQNEAQ (reference sequence). The CDR3 reads CVSSLVQTGHNEQFF. CDR3 nucleotide sequence: TGTGTCAGCAGCTTAGTTCAAACAGGACACAATGAGCAGTTCTTC.